The T cell receptor beta chain under discussion was sequenced for a study of radiotherapy plus CTLA-4 blockade in lung cancer. General study results and limits: Subsequent to radiotherapy plus ipilimumab, tumor-derived TCR clones underwent expansion in blood. Early blood T cell clone dynamics, with interferon-beta, were reported to best predict response.

With regard to this clone: The antigen is unknown.

The CDR3 is 13 residues long. Looked up from germline, CDR1 is MNHEY and CDR2 is SMNVEV (reference sequence). Deletions cut 5 bases from V and 5 bases from J, with 10 bases between. Using immunoSEQ multiplex PCR, the repertoire was profiled, and TCRdb retains in-frame clones only, with some absent. The repertoire consists of about 82,000 clones, with 72% occurring once and the leading ten covering about 14%. Patients in the study, people with chemo-refractory metastatic non-small-cell lung cancer, received focal radiation plus ipilimumab CTLA-4 blockade. The receptor's source is a human donor with non-small cell lung cancer that progressed on radiotherapy plus ipilimumab. The sample was peripheral blood, taken from a patient treated with radiotherapy plus ipilimumab. This rearrangement joins TRBV27 to TRBJ1-5, with D unclear. Here the CDR3 DNA reads TGTGCCAGCAGTCGGCTGTGGGATCAGCCCCAGCATTTT. Amino acid sequence: CASSRLWDQPQHF.